One sample yielded the 19 T cell receptor beta chains listed below, sequenced in a study of cytomegalovirus exposure and HLA in healthy donors. Vbeta (60) and Jbeta (13) primers were used in the PCR. Repertoires were generated with immunoSEQ multiplex PCR, while TCRdb's copy carries only in-frame clones and drops some. Of about 160,000 clones in the sample, 80% were seen once. The source material was PBMCs. The source of these receptors is a man aged 18 to 29 in good health and CMV-seropositive.

The rearrangement uses TRBV5-7 and TRBJ2-7, with D perhaps matching TRBD2 (5 bases). TRBV5-7 is an open reading frame whose function is uncertain. Deletions cut 1 base from V and 2 bases from J, with 10 bases between. This CDR3 is 14 amino acids long. This CDR3 reads CASSLKSGTYEQYF. CDR3 coding DNA: TGTGCCAGCAGCTTGAAAAGCGGTACCTACGAGCAGTACTTC.

The chain combines TRBV6-5 with TRBJ2-7; D unresolved. The CDR3 contains 14 residues. V was trimmed by 1 base and J by 5 bases, leaving 12 bases between them. Looked up from germline, CDR1 is MNHEY and CDR2 is SVGAGI. CDR3 bases: TGTGCCAGCAGTTACTATGGTCAGGATAACGAGCAGTACTTC. Amino acids: CASSYYGQDNEQYF.

The chain employs TRBV5-1 and TRBJ1-1; no clear D. V lost 0 bases to trimming and J lost 5 bases, with 17 bases between them. CDR1 and CDR2 (germline): SGHRS, YFSETQ. The CDR3 is 16 residues long. The CDR3 spells CASSLVSRRGWTEAFF. The DNA of the CDR3 is TGCGCCAGCAGCTTGGTCTCCCGCCGAGGATGGACTGAAGCTTTCTTT.

This clone was seen a single time. V gene TRBV2 combines with J gene TRBJ1-2; D might be TRBD1 (6 bases). V dropped 10 bases and J dropped 1 base, with 19 bases sitting between them. There are 15 residues in the CDR3. In germline, CDR1 is SNHLY, CDR2 FYNNEI. In nucleotides, the CDR3 is TGTGCCATCCTTACTAAACCGGGACATAACTATGGCTACACCTTC. Its protein product is CAILTKPGHNYGYTF.

The V call is TRBV29-1, the J call TRBJ2-5, with a possible D match to TRBD1 (5 bases). CDR3 size: 12 residues. Trimming removed 5 bases at V and 4 bases at J, with 11 bases between. Per germline, CDR1 SQVTM and CDR2 ANQGSEA. Written as DNA, the CDR3 is TGCAGCGTTCAGGGTTGGGGAGAGACCCAGTACTTC. Its protein is CSVQGWGETQYF.

This rearrangement joins TRBV4-3 to TRBJ2-7; the match to TRBD2 covers 9 bases. This CDR3 has 15 residues. Trimming took 1 base from V and 5 from J; bases not matched to a gene: 6. Germline-derived CDR1 and CDR2 are LGHNA and YSLEER. The CDR3 DNA reads TGCGCCAGCAGCCAAGGCGGACTAGCGAGCGACGAGCAGTACTTC. Residues: CASSQGGLASDEQYF.

The J gene is TRBJ2-1, the V gene TRBV19; D possibly corresponds to TRBD2 (6 bases). In germline, CDR1 is LNHDA, CDR2 SQIVND (reference sequence). This CDR3 contains 13 residues. V lost 7 bases, J lost 9 bases, and 16 bases lay in between. CDR3 residues: CASTWQGGVEQFF. The CDR3 DNA sequence: TGTGCCAGTACGTGGCAGGGAGGTGTTGAGCAGTTCTTC.

V is TRBV11-3 and J is TRBJ2-2; 7 bases are a match to TRBD1. V trimming: 1 base; J trimming: 3 bases; junction bases outside the gene matches: 5. The CDR3 loop spans 16 amino acids. Germline loops: CDR1 SGHNT, CDR2 YENEEA. Here the CDR3 reads CASSLGRDSHTGELFF. The CDR3 nucleotides read TGTGCCAGCAGCTTAGGCCGGGACAGCCACACCGGGGAGCTGTTTTTT.

The V gene is TRBV29-1, the J gene TRBJ2-1, with D maybe TRBD1 (5 bases). The CDR3 has 17 amino acids. The ends were cut back, 4 bases at V and 0 bases at J, with 19 bases in the middle. Looked up from germline, CDR1 is SQVTM and CDR2 is ANQGSEA. As DNA, the CDR3 is TGCAGCGTTGGTGAGTGGGGCGGAGTCAGCTCCTACAATGAGCAGTTCTTC. Its protein is CSVGEWGGVSSYNEQFF.

The V gene is TRBV11-2, the J gene TRBJ2-2, with a weak D call TRBD1 (6 bases). Germline loops: CDR1 SGHAT, CDR2 FQNNGV. V was shortened by 5 bases and J by 3 bases, with 10 bases between the two germline ends. The CDR3 covers 14 residues. In DNA form, the CDR3 reads TGTGCCAGCAGCCCTGGACAGTACACCGGGGAGCTGTTTTTT. This codes for CASSPGQYTGELFF.

This rearrangement joins TRBV5-6 to TRBJ1-2; possible D gene TRBD1, 5 bases. The CDR3 extends over 17 amino acids. Germline V gene data show CDR1 as SGHDT and CDR2 as YYEEEE. V lost 4 bases and J lost 4, with 23 bases in between. As DNA, the CDR3 is TGTGCCAGCAGCCCCGGGACTGAAATCCTCGGGGGCTATGGCTACACCTTC. Translation: CASSPGTEILGGYGYTF.

This chain uses TRBV19 with TRBJ2-7; D uncertain. Germline lookup yields CDR1 LNHDA and CDR2 SQIVND (reference sequence). The V end lost 3 bases, the J end lost 4 bases, and 10 bases lay between the germline ends. The CDR3 sequence is 13 residues long. The CDR3 loop reads CASSIAADYEQYF. The CDR3 nucleotides read TGTGCCAGTAGTATTGCGGCGGATTACGAGCAGTACTTC.

The chain joins TRBV9 to TRBJ2-3, with a tentative D call TRBD1 (6 bases). Germline V CDR1 and CDR2: SGDLS, YYNGEE. V was clipped by 0 bases and J by 1 base, with 12 bases between them. The length of the CDR3 is 16 residues. The CDR3 reads CASSVGGTSRTDTQYF. DNA for the CDR3: TGTGCCAGCAGCGTAGGGGGGACATCCCGCACAGATACGCAGTATTTT.

The V gene is TRBV27, the J gene TRBJ2-7, with D possibly being TRBD1 (6 bases). CDR1 and CDR2 (germline): MNHEY, SMNVEV (reference sequence). With 10 bases removed from V and 0 bases from J, the gap between germline ends came to 16 bases. The CDR3 loop spans 14 amino acids. The CDR3 is CATAFTGPSYEQYF. DNA for the CDR3: TGTGCCACCGCCTTCACAGGGCCCTCCTACGAGCAGTACTTC.

The rearrangement joins TRBV5-1 to TRBJ2-7; 7 bases match TRBD1. The V gene's germline CDR1 is SGHRS and CDR2 YFSETQ. The CDR3 consists of 14 residues. V was pared by 4 bases and J by 1 base, with 5 bases of the junction left unmatched. CDR3 bases: TGCGCCAGCAGCCCACTGACAGGGTCCTACGAGCAGTACTTC. Translated, it gives CASSPLTGSYEQYF.

This clone was detected a few times. J is TRBJ2-7 and V is TRBV27, with D possibly TRBD2 on 7 matching bases. The germline V gene encodes CDR1 MNHEY and CDR2 SMNVEV (reference sequence). The CDR3 consists of 12 residues. Trimming pared 2 bases from V and 7 bases from J, leaving 9 bases between. The CDR3 spells CASSLAGAEQYF. In nucleotides, the CDR3 is TGTGCCAGCAGTTTAGCGGGGGCGGAGCAGTACTTC.

V gene TRBV27 combines with J gene TRBJ1-4; D is undetermined. The CDR3 length is 15 residues. CDR1 MNHEY and CDR2 SMNVEV come from the germline V gene (reference sequence). V was pared by 0 bases and J by 9 bases, with 14 bases between. As DNA, the CDR3 is TGTGCCAGCAGTTTATCAGGACGGAGAGGGCAAAAACTGTTTTTT. It codes for CASSLSGRRGQKLFF.

The chain combines TRBV27 with TRBJ2-3; D ambiguous. The CDR3 spans 13 residues. Per the germline V gene, CDR1 is MNHEY and CDR2 is SMNVEV (reference sequence). V was cut by 4 bases and J by 2 bases, with 7 bases left in between. For the CDR3, the DNA is TGTGCCAGCAGTTCTCCAGTCACAGATACGCAGTATTTT. The encoded protein is CASSSPVTDTQYF.

The chain carries TRBV9 and TRBJ2-5, with 8 positions matching TRBD2. CDR3 size: 17 residues. V was clipped by 2 bases and J by 0 bases; unmatched bases: 9. Germline V gene sequence: CDR1 SGDLS, CDR2 YYNGEE. This CDR3 is CASSVAAGALYQETQYF. The CDR3, as DNA: TGTGCCAGCAGCGTCGCAGCGGGAGCCCTGTACCAAGAGACCCAGTACTTC. Based on the CDR3 plus reference TRBV9 and TRBJ2-5, the full variable domain is DSGVTQTPKHLITATGQRVTLRCSPRSGDLSVYWYQQSLDQGLQFLIQYYNGEERAKGNILERFSAQQFPDLHSELNLSSLELGDSALYFCASSVAAGALYQETQYFGPGTRLLVL.